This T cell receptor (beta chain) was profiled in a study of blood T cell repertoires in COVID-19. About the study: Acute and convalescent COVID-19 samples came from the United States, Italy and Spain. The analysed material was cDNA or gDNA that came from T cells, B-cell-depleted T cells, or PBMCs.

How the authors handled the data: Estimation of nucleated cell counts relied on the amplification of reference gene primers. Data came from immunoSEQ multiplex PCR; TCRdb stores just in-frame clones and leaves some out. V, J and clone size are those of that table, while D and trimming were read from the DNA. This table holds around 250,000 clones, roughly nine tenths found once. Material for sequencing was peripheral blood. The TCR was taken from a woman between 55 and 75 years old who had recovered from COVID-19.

As DNA, the CDR3 is TGTGCCAGCAGCTTAGTCGGAGCAAGTCTCTCTGGAAACACCATATATTTT. The encoded protein is CASSLVGASLSGNTIYF. J is TRBJ1-3 and V is TRBV7-2, with D unclear. This CDR3 region has 17 residues. V lost 1 base to trimming and J lost 0 bases, with 13 bases between them. Germline assignment: CDR1 SGHTA and CDR2 FQGNSA.